A single sample gave rise to the 31 T cell receptor beta chains below, sequenced in a study of identical twins. Each CDR3 protein is one row after TCRdb ran MiXCR on the 5' RACE reads. The sample includes approximately 1.8 million distinct CDR3 sequences, roughly 35% of them seen just once. The sequencing input was cord blood. The receptors come from a newborn girl in good health.

This clonotype turned up a few times. The V and J genes are TRBV24-1 and TRBJ2-5; 10 bases align to TRBD1. The DNA end favors TRBJ2-7, so the J call may be wrong. The CDR3 is made up of 15 amino acids. Germline CDR1 KGHDR, CDR2 SFDVKD. The CDR3 sequence: CATSDPGQGFHEQYF. The CDR3 DNA reads TGTGCCACCAGTGATCCGGGACAGGGGTTCCACGAGCAGTACTTC.

The chain joins TRBV25-1 to TRBJ2-2; 7 bases match TRBD1. V was pared by 4 bases and J by 4 bases, with 12 bases of the junction left unmatched. From germline, CDR1 is MGHDK and CDR2 SYGVNS. The length of the CDR3 is 17 residues. The CDR3 DNA follows: TGTGCCAGCAGTGCTGGGACCGGGACAGACCCCACCGGGGAGCTGTTTTTT. It codes for CASSAGTGTDPTGELFF.

There are a few counts of this clonotype. J is TRBJ1-4 and V is TRBV5-1; maybe TRBD1 (5 bases). The length of the CDR3 is 14 residues. Germline V gene data show CDR1 as SGHRS and CDR2 as YFSETQ. The ends were cut back, 7 bases at V and 0 bases at J, with 10 bases in the middle. In nucleotides, the CDR3 is TGCGCCAGCCACTCAGGGTCAACTAATGAAAAACTGTTTTTT. Translation gives CASHSGSTNEKLFF.

The chain recombines TRBV5-1 with TRBJ2-5; D remains ambiguous. CDR3 length: 15 residues. Trimming stripped 0 bases from V and 11 bases from J, with 20 bases between. The germline gives CDR1 SGHRS, CDR2 YFSETQ. The DNA for the CDR3 is TGCGCCAGCAGCTTGGAAGTAGCCACCTACAATGAGCAGTACTTC. It codes for CASSLEVATYNEQYF.

In its sample, this clonotype was seen a few times. The chain uses TRBV9 and TRBJ1-1; maybe TRBD1 (5 bases). This CDR3 has 15 amino acids. CDR1 SGDLS and CDR2 YYNGEE come from the germline V gene. The V end lost 4 bases, the J end lost 5 bases, and 18 bases lay between the germline ends. This chain's CDR3 is CASSPDPAGRTEAFF. The DNA of the CDR3 is TGTGCCAGCAGCCCTGACCCTGCGGGACGGACTGAAGCTTTCTTT.

The V and J genes are TRBV20-1 and TRBJ1-2; D is ambiguous. The germline V and J ends were trimmed by 4 bases and 4 bases, with 7 bases remaining between them. CDR3 length equals 11 residues. CDR1 and CDR2 from the germline V gene are DFQATT and SNEGSKA (reference sequence). CDR3 in DNA: TGCAGTGCTACTAGGATCTATGGCTACACCTTC. Translated, it gives CSATRIYGYTF.

DNA of the CDR3: TGCAGTGCTAGTGGGCAGGGGTGGGATGGCTACACCTTC. This sequence encodes CSASGQGWDGYTF. The rearrangement joins TRBV20-1 to TRBJ1-2, with D possibly being TRBD1 (6 bases). With 3 bases removed from V and 6 bases from J, the gap between germline ends came to 14 bases. Germline V CDR1 and CDR2: DFQATT, SNEGSKA (reference sequence). The CDR3 sequence is 13 residues long.

This clonotype was seen more than once but under ten times. One end of the junction does not line up with germline, which may come from a read error. The chain recombines TRBV7-6 with TRBJ2-3, with a possible D match to TRBD1 (5 bases). The CDR3 has 15 residues. From germline, CDR1 is SGHVS and CDR2 FNYEAQ. CDR3 bases: TGTGCCAGCAGCTTAGAGGGCCAGGGCACAGATGCGCAGTATTTT. This encodes CASSLEGQGTDAQYF.

Details on this clonotype: One end of the junction varies from germline; a read error may be responsible. The chain couples TRBV11-2 to TRBJ2-7; maybe TRBD2 (6 bases). The germline V gene encodes CDR1 SGHAT and CDR2 FQNNGV. This CDR3 is 12 amino acids long. This chain's CDR3 is CASRRGLYGQYF. The CDR3, as DNA: TGTGCCAGCAGGCGGGGCCTCTACGGGCAGTACTTC. Filled out from reference TRBV11-2 and TRBJ2-7, the complete variable domain reads EAGVAQSPRYKIIEKRQSVAFWCNPISGHATLYWYQQILGQGPKLLIQFQNNGVVDDSQLPKDRFSAERLKGVDSTLKIQPAKLEDSAVYLCASRRGLYGQYFGPGTRLTVT.

This clonotype was recorded only once. The J gene is TRBJ2-2, the V gene TRBV3-1; TRBD1 matches at 7 bases. The CDR3 totals 15 residues. With V trimmed by 3 bases and J by 3 bases, 4 bases remained unmatched. Germline V gene sequence: CDR1 LGHDT, CDR2 YNNKEL (reference sequence). The CDR3 DNA follows: TGTGCCAGCAGCCACCACCAGGGGGACACCGGGGAGCTGTTTTTT. Its protein product is CASSHHQGDTGELFF.

V gene TRBV28 combines with J gene TRBJ2-7; perhaps TRBD2 as D (7 bases). Germline CDR1 MDHEN, CDR2 SYDVKM. The CDR3 length is 15 residues. With 6 bases removed from V and 0 bases from J, the gap between germline ends came to 15 bases. This chain's CDR3 is CASRLGGLSSYEQYF. CDR3 nucleotides: TGTGCCAGCAGGCTCGGGGGGCTCAGCTCCTACGAGCAGTACTTC.

The V gene is TRBV15, the J gene TRBJ1-1; 7 bases are shared with TRBD1. CDR3 length: 14 amino acids. Losses at the gene ends were 1 base for V and 4 bases for J; bases not matched to a gene: 3. Germline CDR1 LNHNV, CDR2 YYDKDF (reference sequence). The CDR3 loop reads CATSRGGGCTEAFF. In DNA form, the CDR3 reads TGTGCCACCAGCAGAGGAGGGGGCTGCACTGAAGCTTTCTTT.

This clonotype was detected only a few times. CDR3 coding DNA: TGCAGTGTTTTCAGGGGGGATGGCTACACCTTC. Encoded protein: CSVFRGDGYTF. V usage is TRBV20-1 and J usage is TRBJ1-2, with 7 positions matching TRBD1. V was clipped by 7 bases and J by 6 bases; unmatched bases: 5. The CDR3 is made up of 11 amino acids. Germline-derived CDR1 and CDR2 are DFQATT and SNEGSKA (reference sequence).

CDR3 sequence (DNA): TGTGCCAGCAGCAAAGCAGGGGGCGCAGATACGCAGTATTTT. Its protein is CASSKAGGADTQYF. The rearrangement links TRBV21-1 to TRBJ2-3; the table calls TRBD1, which could not be checked here. TRBV21-1 is given as a pseudogene. The CDR3 runs to 14 residues.

The chain employs TRBV20-1 and TRBJ1-1; D is unclear. The CDR3 has 12 amino acids. V lost 1 base and J lost 3, with 6 bases in between. Germline V gene data show CDR1 as DFQATT and CDR2 as SNEGSKA (reference sequence). CDR3 in amino acids: CSARATDTEAFF. CDR3 in DNA: TGCAGTGCTAGAGCCACTGACACTGAAGCTTTCTTT.

The chain recombines TRBV12-3 or TRBV12-4 with TRBJ1-5; the D gene is possibly TRBD1 (6 bases). V was pared by 6 bases and J by 6 bases, with 15 bases between. The CDR3 consists of 14 residues. The CDR3 protein is CASREQGRGQPQHF. DNA for the CDR3: TGTGCCAGCAGAGAACAGGGACGGGGTCAGCCCCAGCATTTT.

This clonotype has only one observation. An end of the junction does not agree with germline; a read error may underlie this. The V and J genes are TRBV5-1 and TRBJ2-5; 10 nucleotides match TRBD2. CDR3 length equals 15 residues. The V gene's germline CDR1 is SGHRS and CDR2 YFSETQ. CDR3 sequence reads: CAGSLDGTSEETQYF. The CDR3 DNA reads TGCGCCGGCAGCTTGGATGGGACTAGCGAAGAGACCCAGTACTTC.

This rearrangement joins TRBV4-2 to TRBJ2-5; D may be TRBD1 (6 bases). V was trimmed by 0 bases and J by 4 bases, leaving 12 bases between them. The CDR3 has 15 residues. The germline V gene has CDR1 LGHNA and CDR2 YNFKEQ. CDR3 nucleotides: TGTGCCAGCAGCCAAGAGCAGGGGTTGGGAGAGACCCAGTACTTC. This gives the protein CASSQEQGLGETQYF.

Worth noting for this clonotype: At one boundary the junction diverges from the germline segment, which might be a read error. This sequence joins TRBV20-1 and TRBJ1-1; 10 nucleotides line up with TRBD1. CDR1 is DFQATT, CDR2 SNEGSKA, per germline (reference sequence). This CDR3 region has 14 residues. The chain's CDR3 is CSAPDRGPNAEAFF. The CDR3 DNA reads TGCAGTGCCCCCGACAGGGGGCCGAACGCTGAAGCTTTCTTT.

J is TRBJ1-6 and V is TRBV6-5; maybe TRBD1 (6 bases). V was pared by 7 bases and J by 0 bases, with 13 bases between. CDR1 and CDR2 from the germline V gene are MNHEY and SVGAGI. The CDR3 runs 16 residues. The CDR3 coding sequence is TGTGCCAGCAACTTGGGGGCGAGCTCCTATAATTCACCCCTCCACTTT. Encoded protein: CASNLGASSYNSPLHF.

This clonotype was picked up many times. The chain employs TRBV27 and TRBJ2-1, with TRBD2 matching over 9 bases. The ends lost 3 bases at V and 4 bases at J; junction bases unmatched: 4. The V gene's germline CDR1 is MNHEY and CDR2 SMNVEV (reference sequence). CDR3 size: 15 residues. As DNA, the CDR3 is TGTGCCAGCAGTTTTGCAGCGGGAGGTTACAATGAGCAGTTCTTC. Translation gives CASSFAAGGYNEQFF.

This clonotype showed up many times. The chain recombines TRBV4-2 with TRBJ2-1, with 7 positions matching TRBD2. Looked up from germline, CDR1 is LGHNA and CDR2 is YNFKEQ. Germline trimming cut 6 bases from V and 0 bases from J; bases unmatched to any gene: 2. This CDR3 is 14 amino acids long. CDR3 DNA: TGTGCCAGCAGTGCGGGGGACTCCTACAATGAGCAGTTCTTC. Protein: CASSAGDSYNEQFF.

The genes are TRBV7-7 and TRBJ2-7, with D perhaps matching TRBD2 (7 bases). Germline V gene sequence: CDR1 SSHAT, CDR2 FNYEAQ (reference sequence). V was clipped by 5 bases and J by 4 bases, with 15 bases between them. CDR3 length: 14 amino acids. Here the CDR3 reads CASSPGGPGYEQYF. The CDR3 DNA is TGTGCCAGCAGCCCGGGGGGCCCCGGGTACGAGCAGTACTTC.

There are many counts of this clonotype. V and J are TRBV7-6 and TRBJ2-5; D ambiguous. Germline lookup yields CDR1 SGHVS and CDR2 FNYEAQ. Trimming took off 0 bases at V and 9 bases at J, with 8 bases between the two ends. The CDR3 contains 12 residues. The DNA of the CDR3 is TGTGCCAGCAGCTTAGCGTCTCATTCCCAGTACTTC. It translates to CASSLASHSQYF.

This clonotype was seen repeatedly, ten times or more. The J gene is TRBJ1-4, the V gene TRBV5-1, with a possible D match to TRBD1 (5 bases). Trimming took 0 bases from V and 4 from J, leaving 7 bases between them. CDR3 size: 14 residues. Germline V lookup: CDR1 SGHRS, CDR2 YFSETQ. DNA for the CDR3: TGCGCCAGCAGCTTGGGGGGGATTAATGAAAAACTGTTTTTT. Translation gives CASSLGGINEKLFF.

This clonotype showed up just a few times. The chain carries TRBV25-1 and TRBJ2-7; TRBD2 aligns across 12 bases. There are 15 residues in the CDR3. After removal of 1 base from V and 9 bases from J, the junction contained 7 bases not matched to a gene. CDR1 and CDR2 (germline): MGHDK, SYGVNS. This CDR3 is CASSEFQLAGGAQYF. The CDR3 DNA sequence: TGTGCCAGCAGTGAATTCCAACTAGCGGGGGGCGCGCAGTACTTC.

The chain joins TRBV5-6 to TRBJ2-1, with D hard to call. The CDR3 has 11 residues. Germline V gives CDR1 SGHDT, CDR2 YYEEEE. V was trimmed by 7 bases and J by 8 bases, leaving 10 bases between them. This CDR3 is CASGNSDEQFF. CDR3 in DNA: TGTGCCAGCGGCAACAGCGATGAGCAGTTCTTC.

This chain uses TRBV10-1 with TRBJ2-1; D gene ambiguous. CDR3 size: 18 residues. Trimming removed 2 bases at V and 0 bases at J, with 17 bases between. CDR1 is WNHNN, CDR2 SYGVQD, per germline (reference sequence). The CDR3 loop reads CASSETLEHWSSYNEQFF. The CDR3 DNA is TGCGCCAGCAGTGAGACCCTCGAACATTGGAGCTCCTACAATGAGCAGTTCTTC.

The chain links TRBV5-1 to TRBJ1-1, with D perhaps TRBD1 (5 bases). V gave up 4 bases and J gave up 1 base, with 11 bases separating them. From germline, CDR1 is SGHRS and CDR2 YFSETQ. The CDR3 loop spans 14 amino acids. For the CDR3, the DNA is TGCGCCAGCAGCCCGGGACCGCCGAACACTGAAGCTTTCTTT. Translating it yields CASSPGPPNTEAFF.

This clonotype came up a few times. V and J are TRBV7-9 and TRBJ1-4; 10 bases fit TRBD1. This CDR3 has 17 amino acids. Losses at the gene ends were 5 bases for V and 6 bases for J; bases not matched to a gene: 12. The germline V gene has CDR1 SEHNR and CDR2 FQNEAQ (reference sequence). The CDR3 sequence is CASSRTPGTGVYEKLFF. The CDR3 region has the DNA TGTGCCAGCAGCCGAACCCCCGGGACAGGGGTATATGAAAAACTGTTTTTT.

J is TRBJ2-7 and V is TRBV29-1; D is ambiguous. Germline values: CDR1 SQVTM, CDR2 ANQGSEA. CDR3 size: 12 residues. V was cut by 4 bases and J by 7 bases, with 14 bases left in between. CDR3 in amino acids: CSVVYGYNEQYF. The CDR3 bases are TGCAGCGTTGTATATGGATACAATGAGCAGTACTTC.